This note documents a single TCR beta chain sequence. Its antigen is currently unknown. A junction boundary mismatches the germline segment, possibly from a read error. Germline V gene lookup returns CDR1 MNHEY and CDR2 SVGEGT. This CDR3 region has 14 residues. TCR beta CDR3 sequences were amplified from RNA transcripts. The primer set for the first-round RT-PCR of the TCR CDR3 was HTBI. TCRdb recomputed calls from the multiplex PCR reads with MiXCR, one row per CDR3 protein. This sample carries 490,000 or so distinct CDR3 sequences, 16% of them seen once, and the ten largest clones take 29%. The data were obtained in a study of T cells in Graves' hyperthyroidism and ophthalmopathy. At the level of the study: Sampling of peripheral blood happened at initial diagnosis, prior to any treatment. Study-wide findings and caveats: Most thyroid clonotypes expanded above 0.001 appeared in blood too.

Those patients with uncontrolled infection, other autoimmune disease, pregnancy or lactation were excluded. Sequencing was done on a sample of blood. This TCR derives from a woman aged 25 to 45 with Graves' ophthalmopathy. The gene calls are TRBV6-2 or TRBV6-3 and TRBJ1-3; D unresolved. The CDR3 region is CASRTLRKRNAIYF. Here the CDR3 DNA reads TGTGCCAGCAGAACCCTACGAAAGAGAAACGCCATATATTTT.